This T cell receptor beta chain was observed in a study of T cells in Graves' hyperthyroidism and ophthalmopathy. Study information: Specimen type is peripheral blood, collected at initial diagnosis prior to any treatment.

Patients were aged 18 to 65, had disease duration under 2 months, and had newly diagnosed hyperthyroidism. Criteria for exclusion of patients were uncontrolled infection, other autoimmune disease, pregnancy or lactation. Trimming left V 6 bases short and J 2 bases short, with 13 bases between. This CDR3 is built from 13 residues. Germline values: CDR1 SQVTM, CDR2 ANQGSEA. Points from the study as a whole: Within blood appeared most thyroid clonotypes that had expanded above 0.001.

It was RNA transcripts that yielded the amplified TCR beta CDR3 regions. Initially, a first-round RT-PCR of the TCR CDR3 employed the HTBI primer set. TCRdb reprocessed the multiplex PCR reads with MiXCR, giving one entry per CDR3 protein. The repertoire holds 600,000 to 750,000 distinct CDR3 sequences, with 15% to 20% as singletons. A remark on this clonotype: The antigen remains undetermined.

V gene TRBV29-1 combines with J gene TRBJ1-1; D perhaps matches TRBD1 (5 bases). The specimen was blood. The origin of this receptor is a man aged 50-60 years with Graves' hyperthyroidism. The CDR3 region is CSVVWTFNTEAFF. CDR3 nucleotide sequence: TGCAGCGTAGTCTGGACATTCAACACTGAAGCTTTCTTT.